The 32 T cell receptor beta chains below were found in one sample sequenced in a study of blood T cell repertoires in COVID-19. Method: immunoSEQ multiplex PCR; TCRdb's copy keeps in-frame clones and lacks some. The table records about 220,000 clones, 80% to 85% of them present only once. Sequenced: peripheral blood. All receptors derive from an elderly woman with COVID-19, enrolled during active disease.

The V and J genes are TRBV4-1 and TRBJ1-4; no clear D. The V gene lost 1 base and the J gene lost 11 bases, with 14 bases spanning the gap. The V gene's germline CDR1 is MGHRA and CDR2 YSYEKL. This CDR3 is built from 14 residues. CDR3 coding DNA: TGCGCCAGCAGCCAAGCGCAGTCACAGTTTAAACTGTTTTTT. Translating gives CASSQAQSQFKLFF.

The rearrangement uses TRBV6-5 and TRBJ1-3; D call uncertain. This CDR3 is built from 13 residues. Per germline, CDR1 MNHEY and CDR2 SVGAGI. V lost 4 bases and J 0 bases, leaving 4 bases between the germline ends. The CDR3 nucleotides are TGTGCCAGCAGTTTCCACTCTGGAAACACCATATATTTT. It translates to CASSFHSGNTIYF.

The chain recombines TRBV5-4 with TRBJ2-3; D uncertain. V was pared by 7 bases and J by 1 base, with 10 bases between. Germline-derived CDR1 and CDR2 are SGHNT and YYREEE (reference sequence). The CDR3 sequence is 13 residues long. For the CDR3, the DNA is TGTGCCAGCTTTTTCACTGGCACAGATACGCAGTATTTT. Encoded protein: CASFFTGTDTQYF.

V is TRBV11-3 and J is TRBJ2-7, with D uncertain. This CDR3 spans 14 amino acids. Germline CDR1 SGHNT, CDR2 YENEEA. V was trimmed by 5 bases and J by 2 bases, leaving 13 bases between them. The CDR3 protein is CASSPPRFPYEQYF. The CDR3 coding sequence is TGTGCCAGCAGCCCCCCTAGGTTCCCCTACGAGCAGTACTTC.

This clone showed up just once. This chain uses TRBV7-8 with TRBJ1-4; D remains unclear. CDR1 is SGHVS and CDR2 is FQNEAQ in the germline V gene. V was pared by 5 bases and J by 0 bases, with 7 bases between. This CDR3 is 14 amino acids long. The CDR3 nucleotides are TGTGCCAGCAGCGCTTACACAACTAATGAAAAACTGTTTTTT. It is translated as CASSAYTTNEKLFF. The entire variable domain, with the rest obtained from reference TRBV7-8 and TRBJ1-4, is as follows: GAGVSQSPRYKVAKRGQDVALRCDPISGHVSLFWYQQALGQGPEFLTYFQNEAQLDKSGLPSDRFFAERPEGSVSTLKIQRTQQEDSAVYLCASSAYTTNEKLFFGSGTQLSVL.

This chain joins TRBV18 and TRBJ2-7; TRBD1 matches at 7 bases. This CDR3 contains 13 residues. The ends lost 6 bases at V and 2 bases at J; junction bases unmatched: 4. CDR1 and CDR2 from the germline V gene are KGHSH and LQKENI. The CDR3 loop reads CASSTGTAYEQYF. The CDR3 DNA reads TGTGCCAGCTCTACCGGGACAGCCTACGAGCAGTACTTC.

The genes are TRBV18 and TRBJ1-1, with 9 bases fitting TRBD1. The length of the CDR3 is 14 residues. After removal of 6 bases from V and 4 bases from J, the junction contained 6 bases not matched to a gene. Germline CDR1 and CDR2: KGHSH and LQKENI. CDR3 region: CASSQGQGFTEAFF. For the CDR3, the DNA is TGTGCCAGCTCGCAAGGACAGGGGTTCACTGAAGCTTTCTTT. Complete variable domain (other parts from reference TRBV18 and TRBJ1-1): NAGVMQNPRHLVRRRGQEARLRCSPMKGHSHVYWYRQLPEEGLKFMVYLQKENIIDESGMPKERFSAEFPKEGPSILRIQQVVRGDSAAYFCASSQGQGFTEAFFGQGTRLTVV.

The rearrangement joins TRBV5-4 to TRBJ1-6; D uncertain. Germline V CDR1 and CDR2: SGHNT, YYREEE (reference sequence). CDR3 length: 13 residues. V was clipped by 0 bases and J by 9 bases, with 7 bases between them. The CDR3 DNA follows: TGTGCCAGCAGCTTGGTAGAATCTTCACCCCTCCACTTT. This translates into CASSLVESSPLHF. The full variable domain, rest sourced from reference TRBV5-4 and TRBJ1-6, is ETGVTQSPTHLIKTRGQQVTLRCSSQSGHNTVSWYQQALGQGPQFIFQYYREEENGRGNFPPRFSGLQFPNYSSELNVNALELDDSALYLCASSLVESSPLHFGNGTRLTVT.

The chain has TRBV24-1 and TRBJ1-1; perhaps TRBD1 as D (6 bases). Trimming shortened V by 3 bases and J by 9 bases, and 10 bases separated the two germline ends. Germline V gene lookup returns CDR1 KGHDR and CDR2 SFDVKD. This CDR3 is built from 12 residues. The CDR3 nucleotides read TGTGCCACCAGTGATGAGACAGGCAAAGCTTTCTTT. Its translation: CATSDETGKAFF.

The chain carries TRBV30 and TRBJ2-5; a possible D gene is TRBD1 (6 bases). Trimming removed 2 bases at V and 3 bases at J, with 10 bases between. This CDR3 is 13 amino acids long. CDR1 and CDR2 (germline): GTSNPN, SVGIG (reference sequence). The CDR3 DNA sequence: TGTGCCTGGAGTCCCGGGACAAAAGAGACCCAGTACTTC. Its translation is CAWSPGTKETQYF.

This chain uses TRBV24-1 with TRBJ2-6; D perhaps matches TRBD1 (5 bases). V was cut by 3 bases and J by 2 bases, with 10 bases left in between. The germline V gene has CDR1 KGHDR and CDR2 SFDVKD. The CDR3 covers 16 residues. CDR3: CATSDPGRAGANVLTF. The CDR3 nucleotides read TGTGCCACCAGTGATCCTGGCAGGGCTGGGGCCAACGTCCTGACTTTC.

The V call is TRBV6-6, the J call TRBJ1-2; TRBD1 matches 7 bases. The CDR3 loop spans 13 amino acids. V lost 2 bases, J lost 8 bases, and 5 bases stayed unmatched. In germline, CDR1 is MNHNY, CDR2 SVGAGI (reference sequence). Here the CDR3 reads CASSYSDRAGYTF. The DNA of the CDR3 is TGTGCCAGCAGTTACAGCGACAGGGCGGGCTACACCTTC.

V is TRBV6-2 or TRBV6-3 and J is TRBJ2-1; D unresolved. Trimming pared 1 base from V and 0 bases from J, leaving 10 bases between. The CDR3 has 16 amino acids. CDR1 and CDR2 (germline): MNHEY, SVGEGT. CDR3 coding DNA: TGTGCCAGCAGTTACTACGACTTTAGCTCCTACAATGAGCAGTTCTTC. Translated: CASSYYDFSSYNEQFF.

The rearrangement uses TRBV6-2 or TRBV6-3 and TRBJ1-3; D gene unclear. This CDR3 spans 13 amino acids. CDR1 MNHEY and CDR2 SVGEGT come from the germline V gene. The germline V and J ends were trimmed by 3 bases and 4 bases, with 7 bases remaining between them. Here the CDR3 DNA reads TGTGCCAGCAGTTATTCACACGGAAACACCATATATTTT. As protein: CASSYSHGNTIYF.

Only a few counts were recorded for this clone. V usage is TRBV18 and J usage is TRBJ2-7; 10 bases line up with TRBD1. The J segment lost 3 bases and the V segment lost 1 base, leaving 6 bases of the junction unmatched. The CDR3 runs to 16 residues. CDR1 is KGHSH, CDR2 LQKENI, per germline. CDR3 sequence reads: CASSPRGTGAVYEQYF. In nucleotides, the CDR3 is TGTGCCAGCTCACCACGTGGGACAGGGGCCGTCTACGAGCAGTACTTC.

CDR3 in amino acids: CASSPGTNKGDTQYF. CDR3 DNA sequence: TGCGCCAGCAGCCCTGGGACTAACAAAGGGGATACGCAGTATTTT. V and J are TRBV5-1 and TRBJ2-3; 7 bases are a match to TRBD2. Looked up from germline, CDR1 is SGHRS and CDR2 is YFSETQ. With V trimmed by 4 bases and J by 6 bases, 11 bases remained unmatched. The CDR3 totals 15 residues.

The genes are TRBV9 and TRBJ2-2; weak D call: TRBD2 (5 bases). The V gene lost 4 bases and the J gene lost 4 bases, with 17 bases spanning the gap. Germline-derived CDR1 and CDR2 are SGDLS and YYNGEE. The CDR3 spans 16 residues. DNA of the CDR3: TGTGCCAGCAGCCTCGAGTGGCCGGCGGGCACCGGGGAGCTGTTTTTT. This codes for CASSLEWPAGTGELFF. The variable domain in full, with the rest retrieved from reference TRBV9 and TRBJ2-2, is DSGVTQTPKHLITATGQRVTLRCSPRSGDLSVYWYQQSLDQGLQFLIQYYNGEERAKGNILERFSAQQFPDLHSELNLSSLELGDSALYFCASSLEWPAGTGELFFGEGSRLTVL.

The gene calls are TRBV5-1 and TRBJ1-1; perhaps TRBD1 as D (6 bases). This CDR3 region has 15 residues. Per germline, CDR1 SGHRS and CDR2 YFSETQ. V was shortened by 3 bases and J by 5 bases, with 17 bases between the two germline ends. This CDR3 is CASSSQGQLGTEAFF. For the CDR3, the DNA is TGCGCCAGCAGCTCCCAGGGGCAGCTCGGGACTGAAGCTTTCTTT.

The V call is TRBV27, the J call TRBJ2-1; tentatively, D is TRBD2 (6 bases). V was clipped by 4 bases and J by 8 bases, with 18 bases between them. CDR1 is MNHEY, CDR2 SMNVEV, per germline (reference sequence). The CDR3 sequence is 15 residues long. The CDR3 nucleotides read TGTGCCAGCAGTTCTGTAGCGGTTCGGAGTTATGAGCAGTTCTTC. Translated: CASSSVAVRSYEQFF.

This chain joins TRBV7-3 and TRBJ2-1, with a possible D match to TRBD1 (5 bases). Germline CDR1 SGHTA, CDR2 FQGTGA. Trimming cost V 0 bases and J 6 bases, with 12 bases left between them. This CDR3 has 15 residues. In nucleotides, the CDR3 is TGTGCCAGCAGCTTAACCCAGGGTCGCCTCAATGAGCAGTTCTTC. As protein: CASSLTQGRLNEQFF.

The chain employs TRBV11-2 and TRBJ2-7; D is unclear. From germline, CDR1 is SGHAT and CDR2 FQNNGV. The CDR3 length is 11 residues. V was shortened by 9 bases and J by 6 bases, with 12 bases between the two germline ends. CDR3 amino acids: CASAAASEQYF. DNA for the CDR3: TGTGCCAGTGCGGCCGCCAGCGAGCAGTACTTC.

Here the CDR3 DNA reads TGTGCCAGCAGTTACAGCTACAGGGGGTACGAGCAGTACTTC. This gives the protein CASSYSYRGYEQYF. The J gene is TRBJ2-7, the V gene TRBV6-5; 8 bases are shared with TRBD1. CDR3 length: 14 amino acids. V shed 2 bases, J shed 4 bases, and the junction held 4 bases outside the gene matches. CDR1 MNHEY and CDR2 SVGAGI come from the germline V gene.

This clone was seen a few times. The chain recombines TRBV6-2 or TRBV6-3 with TRBJ1-2; D remains unclear. This CDR3 comprises 14 residues. V lost 2 bases and J lost 3, with 10 bases in between. Germline assignment: CDR1 MNHEY and CDR2 SVGEGT. In DNA form, the CDR3 reads TGTGCCAGCAGTTACGGTGGGAGATACTATGGCTACACCTTC. Encoded protein: CASSYGGRYYGYTF.

The rearrangement uses TRBV19 and TRBJ1-6; 10 nucleotides agree with TRBD1. Germline CDR1 and CDR2: LNHDA and SQIVND (reference sequence). The CDR3 is made up of 17 amino acids. J lost 4 bases, V lost 5 bases, and 8 bases had no gene match. CDR3 in amino acids: CASSRSGTGDYNSPLHF. CDR3 sequence (DNA): TGTGCCAGTAGTCGCTCCGGGACAGGGGATTATAATTCACCCCTCCACTTT.

The chain uses TRBV27 and TRBJ2-1, with D maybe TRBD2 (7 bases). The CDR3 is 15 amino acids. CDR1 and CDR2 (germline): MNHEY, SMNVEV (reference sequence). V lost 8 bases and J lost 7, with 21 bases in between. CDR3: CASSDAGAGKNEQFF. CDR3 sequence (DNA): TGTGCCAGCTCGGACGCGGGGGCGGGTAAGAATGAGCAGTTCTTC.

J is TRBJ1-1 and V is TRBV21-1; TRBD1, the table's D call, lacks a check against the DNA. TRBV21-1 is deemed a pseudogene. The length of the CDR3 is 15 residues. The CDR3 region is CASSKGGLAVIEAFF. The DNA for the CDR3 is TGTGCCAGCAGCAAAGGGGGGCTGGCGGTGATAGAAGCTTTCTTT.

DNA for the CDR3: TGTGCCAGCAGTCCCATATCCCGAGACAGGGGCCCTTTCAATGAGCAGTTCTTC. The encoded protein is CASSPISRDRGPFNEQFF. The chain links TRBV6-6 to TRBJ2-1, with 8 bases fitting TRBD1. V gave up 5 bases and J gave up 6 bases; unmatched junction bases: 18. This CDR3 is 18 amino acids long. The V gene's germline CDR1 is MNHNY and CDR2 SVGAGI (reference sequence).

This clone turned up a few times. The chain recombines TRBV21-1 with TRBJ1-5; the table's D call TRBD1 went unverified against the DNA. TRBV21-1 is designated a pseudogene. This CDR3 contains 15 residues. CDR3 nucleotides: TGTGCCACCTCAATTGTTGACAGGGGGTATCAGCCCCAGCATTTT. This translates into CATSIVDRGYQPQHF.

This clone was seen once. The rearrangement links TRBV5-1 to TRBJ1-1; weak D call: TRBD1 (5 bases). The CDR3 covers 14 residues. In germline, CDR1 is SGHRS, CDR2 YFSETQ. The V end was cut by 2 bases, the J end by 3 bases, with 11 bases between. The CDR3 bases are TGCGCCAGCAGCTTAAACGGGGGGGACACTGAAGCTTTCTTT. It is translated as CASSLNGGDTEAFF.

The chain recombines TRBV30 with TRBJ1-5; no clear D gene. V was clipped by 0 bases and J by 2 bases, with 11 bases between them. The CDR3 consists of 15 residues. Germline assignment: CDR1 GTSNPN and CDR2 SVGIG (reference sequence). CDR3 sequence reads: CAWSVPETGNQPQHF. The CDR3, as DNA: TGTGCCTGGAGTGTACCGGAGACGGGCAATCAGCCCCAGCATTTT.

This sequence joins TRBV18 and TRBJ2-3, with 9 positions matching TRBD2. The germline V gene encodes CDR1 KGHSH and CDR2 LQKENI. The junction had 10 bases not matched to a gene; V was cut back by 6 bases and J by 6 bases. The CDR3 contains 15 residues. DNA of the CDR3: TGTGCCAGCTCCCTCATTAGCGGGAGTCGGGATACGCAGTATTTT. It specifies CASSLISGSRDTQYF.

V usage is TRBV7-2 and J usage is TRBJ2-7, with TRBD2 matching over 8 bases. The junction had 11 bases not matched to a gene; V was cut back by 5 bases and J by 5 bases. There are 15 residues in the CDR3. The germline CDR1 and CDR2 sequences are SGHTA and FQGNSA. The DNA for the CDR3 is TGTGCCAGCAGCCTGAGGAGCGGGAGTATAAACGAGCAGTACTTC. Its translation: CASSLRSGSINEQYF.